This T cell receptor (beta chain) was sequenced for a study of T-cell reconstitution after alpha-beta-depleted transplantation in children. Unique molecular identifiers were incorporated when the TCRbeta library was constructed. MiXCR was run by TCRdb on the PCR reads, yielding one entry per CDR3 protein. Here the sample spans a few hundred thousand distinct CDR3 sequences, 10% being singletons. This clonotype came up many times. The CDR3 length is 16 residues. Germline CDR1 is SGHRS and CDR2 is YFSETQ. Trimming pared 3 bases from V and 0 bases from J, leaving 13 bases between. This sequence was found in a human donor who donated a stem cell graft to a child with acute lymphoblastic leukemia. The genes are TRBV5-1 and TRBJ2-1, with D perhaps assigned TRBD1 or TRBD2 (6 bases each). The specimen comprised PBMCs from the stem cell graft donor, sampled from the stem cell graft. The CDR3 coding sequence is TGCGCCAGCAGCTCGGGGGCCGATGGCTCCTACAATGAGCAGTTCTTC. This encodes CASSSGADGSYNEQFF. The complete variable domain, with remaining parts taken from reference TRBV5-1 and TRBJ2-1, reads KAGVTQTPRYLIKTRGQQVTLSCSPISGHRSVSWYQQTPGQGLQFLFEYFSETQRNKGNFPGRFSGRQFSNSRSEMNVSTLELGDSALYLCASSSGADGSYNEQFFGPGTRLTVL.